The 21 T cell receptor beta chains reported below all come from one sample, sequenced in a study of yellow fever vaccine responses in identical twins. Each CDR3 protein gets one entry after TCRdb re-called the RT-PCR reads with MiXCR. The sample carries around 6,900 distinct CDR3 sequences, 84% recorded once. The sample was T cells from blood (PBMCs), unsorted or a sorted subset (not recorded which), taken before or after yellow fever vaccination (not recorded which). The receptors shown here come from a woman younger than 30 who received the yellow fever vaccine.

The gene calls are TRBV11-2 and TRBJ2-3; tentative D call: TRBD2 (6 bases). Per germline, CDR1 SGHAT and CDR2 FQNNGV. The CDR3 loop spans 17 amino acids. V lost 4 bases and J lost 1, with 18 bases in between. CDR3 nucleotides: TGTGCCAGCAGCTCCCGACTAGGAGGTTTTCGCACAGATACGCAGTATTTT. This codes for CASSSRLGGFRTDTQYF.

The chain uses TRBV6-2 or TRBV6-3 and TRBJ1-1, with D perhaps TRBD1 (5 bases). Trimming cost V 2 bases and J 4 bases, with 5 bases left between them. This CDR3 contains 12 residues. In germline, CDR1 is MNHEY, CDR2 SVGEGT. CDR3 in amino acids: CASSYGGTEAFF. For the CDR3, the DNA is TGTGCCAGCAGTTACGGGGGCACTGAAGCTTTCTTT.

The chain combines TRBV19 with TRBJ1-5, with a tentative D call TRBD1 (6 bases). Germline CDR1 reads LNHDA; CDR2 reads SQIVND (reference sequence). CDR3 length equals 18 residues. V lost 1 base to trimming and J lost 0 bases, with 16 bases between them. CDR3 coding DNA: TGTGCCAGTAGTATAGTGGGGGTAGGGGGTTATAGCAATCAGCCCCAGCATTTT. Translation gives CASSIVGVGGYSNQPQHF.

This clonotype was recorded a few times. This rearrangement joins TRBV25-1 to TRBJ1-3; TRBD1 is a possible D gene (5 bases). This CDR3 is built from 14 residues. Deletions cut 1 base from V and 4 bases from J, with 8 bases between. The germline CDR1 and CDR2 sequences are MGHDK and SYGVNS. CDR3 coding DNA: TGTGCCAGCAGTGAATGGGGCGGAGGAAACACCATATATTTT. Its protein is CASSEWGGGNTIYF.

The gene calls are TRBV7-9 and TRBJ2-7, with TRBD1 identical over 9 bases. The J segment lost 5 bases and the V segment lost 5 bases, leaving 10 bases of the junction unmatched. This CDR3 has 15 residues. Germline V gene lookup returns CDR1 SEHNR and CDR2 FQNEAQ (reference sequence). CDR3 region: CASSPLPGQGDEQYF. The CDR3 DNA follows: TGTGCCAGCAGCCCCCTTCCGGGACAGGGTGACGAGCAGTACTTC. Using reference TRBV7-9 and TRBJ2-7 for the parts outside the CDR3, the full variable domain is DTGVSQNPRHKITKRGQNVTFRCDPISEHNRLYWYRQTLGQGPEFLTYFQNEAQLEKSRLLSDRFSAERPKGSFSTLEIQRTEQGDSAMYLCASSPLPGQGDEQYFGPGTRLTVT.

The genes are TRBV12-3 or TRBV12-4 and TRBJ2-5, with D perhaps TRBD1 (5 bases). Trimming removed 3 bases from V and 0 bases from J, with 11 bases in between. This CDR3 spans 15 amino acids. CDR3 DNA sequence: TGTGCCAGCAGTTTTCTCTCAGGGTACCAAGAGACCCAGTACTTC. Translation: CASSFLSGYQETQYF.

CDR3 coding DNA: TGTGCCAGCAGCCATGACCAAAATACGCAGTATTTT. Translating gives CASSHDQNTQYF. The V and J genes are TRBV7-2 and TRBJ2-3; D is unclear. With 5 bases removed from V and 7 bases from J, the gap between germline ends came to 10 bases. Germline assignment: CDR1 SGHTA and CDR2 FQGNSA. The CDR3 has 12 amino acids.

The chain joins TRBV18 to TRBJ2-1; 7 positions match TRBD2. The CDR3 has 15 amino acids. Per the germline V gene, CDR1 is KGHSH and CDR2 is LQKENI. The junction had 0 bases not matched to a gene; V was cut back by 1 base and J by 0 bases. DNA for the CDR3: TGTGCCAGCTCACCACGGGGGGGCTCCTACAATGAGCAGTTCTTC. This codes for CASSPRGGSYNEQFF.

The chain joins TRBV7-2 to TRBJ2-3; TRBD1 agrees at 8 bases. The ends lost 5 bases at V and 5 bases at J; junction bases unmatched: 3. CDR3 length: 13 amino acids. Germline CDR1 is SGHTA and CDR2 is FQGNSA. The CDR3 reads CASSRTGGDTQYF. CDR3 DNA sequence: TGTGCCAGCAGCCGAACAGGGGGAGATACGCAGTATTTT. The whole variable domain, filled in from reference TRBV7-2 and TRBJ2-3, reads GAGVSQSPSNKVTEKGKDVELRCDPISGHTALYWYRQSLGQGLEFLIYFQGNSAPDKSGLPSDRFSAERTGGSVSTLTIQRTQQEDSAVYLCASSRTGGDTQYFGPGTRLTVL.

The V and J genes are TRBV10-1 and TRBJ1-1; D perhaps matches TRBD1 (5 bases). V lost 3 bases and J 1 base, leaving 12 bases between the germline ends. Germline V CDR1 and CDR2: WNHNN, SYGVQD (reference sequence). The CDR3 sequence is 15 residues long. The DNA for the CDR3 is TGCGCCAGCAGTGACACCCGGGGGGGGAACACTGAAGCTTTCTTT. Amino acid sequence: CASSDTRGGNTEAFF.

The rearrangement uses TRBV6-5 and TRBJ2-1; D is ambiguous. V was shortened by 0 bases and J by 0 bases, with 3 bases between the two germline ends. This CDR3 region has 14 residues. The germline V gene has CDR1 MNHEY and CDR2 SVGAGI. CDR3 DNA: TGTGCCAGCAGTTACTCGAACTCCTACAATGAGCAGTTCTTC. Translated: CASSYSNSYNEQFF.

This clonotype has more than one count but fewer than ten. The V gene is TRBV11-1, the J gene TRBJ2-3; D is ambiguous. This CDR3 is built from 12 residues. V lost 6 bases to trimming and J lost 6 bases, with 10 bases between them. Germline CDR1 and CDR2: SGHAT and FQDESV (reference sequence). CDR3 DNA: TGTGCCAGCAGATACAGTGGGGATACGCAGTATTTT. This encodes CASRYSGDTQYF.

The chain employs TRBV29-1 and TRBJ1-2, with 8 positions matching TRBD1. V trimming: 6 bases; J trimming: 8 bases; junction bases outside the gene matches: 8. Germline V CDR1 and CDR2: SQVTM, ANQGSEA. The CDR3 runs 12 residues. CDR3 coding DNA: TGCAGCGTAGACAATGACAGGGGAGGCTACACCTTC. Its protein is CSVDNDRGGYTF.

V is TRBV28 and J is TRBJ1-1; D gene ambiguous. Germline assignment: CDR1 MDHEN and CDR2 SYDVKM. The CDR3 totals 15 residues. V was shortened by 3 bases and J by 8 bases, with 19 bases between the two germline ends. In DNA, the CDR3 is TGTGCCAGCAGTTTGGGAAGTACGCAGGTGGGGGAAGCTTTCTTT. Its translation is CASSLGSTQVGEAFF.

CDR3 in amino acids: CASSVGLAQHF. In DNA form, the CDR3 reads TGTGCCAGCAGTGTAGGTCTAGCCCAGCATTTT. J is TRBJ1-5 and V is TRBV2, with D uncertain. Trimming took 4 bases from V and 11 from J, leaving 9 bases between them. Per the germline V gene, CDR1 is SNHLY and CDR2 is FYNNEI. The CDR3 length is 11 residues.

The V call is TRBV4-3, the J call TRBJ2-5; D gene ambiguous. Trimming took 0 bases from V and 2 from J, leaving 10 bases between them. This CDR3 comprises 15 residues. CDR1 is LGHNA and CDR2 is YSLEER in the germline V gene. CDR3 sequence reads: CASSQDGVEQETQYF. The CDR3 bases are TGCGCCAGCAGCCAAGATGGGGTAGAGCAAGAGACCCAGTACTTC.

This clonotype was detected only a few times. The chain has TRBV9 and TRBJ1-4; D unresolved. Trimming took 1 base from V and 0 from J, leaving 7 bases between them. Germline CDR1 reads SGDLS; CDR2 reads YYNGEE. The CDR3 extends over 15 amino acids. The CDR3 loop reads CASSVTKATNEKLFF. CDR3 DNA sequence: TGTGCCAGCAGCGTAACTAAGGCAACTAATGAAAAACTGTTTTTT.

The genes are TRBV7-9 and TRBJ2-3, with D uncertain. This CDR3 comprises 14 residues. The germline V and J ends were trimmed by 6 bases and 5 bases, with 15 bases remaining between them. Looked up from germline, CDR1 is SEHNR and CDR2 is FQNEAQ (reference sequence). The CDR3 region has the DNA TGTGCCAGCAGGTTGAGAGCTTTCGGAGATACGCAGTATTTT. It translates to CASRLRAFGDTQYF. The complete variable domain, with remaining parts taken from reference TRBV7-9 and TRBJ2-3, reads DTGVSQNPRHKITKRGQNVTFRCDPISEHNRLYWYRQTLGQGPEFLTYFQNEAQLEKSRLLSDRFSAERPKGSFSTLEIQRTEQGDSAMYLCASRLRAFGDTQYFGPGTRLTVL.

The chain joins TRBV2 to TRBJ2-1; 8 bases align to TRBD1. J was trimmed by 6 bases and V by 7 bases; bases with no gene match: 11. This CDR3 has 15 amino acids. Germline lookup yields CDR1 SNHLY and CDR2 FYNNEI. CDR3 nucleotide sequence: TGTGCCAGCACCAGAACAGGGGGTTATATCAATGAGCAGTTCTTC. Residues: CASTRTGGYINEQFF.

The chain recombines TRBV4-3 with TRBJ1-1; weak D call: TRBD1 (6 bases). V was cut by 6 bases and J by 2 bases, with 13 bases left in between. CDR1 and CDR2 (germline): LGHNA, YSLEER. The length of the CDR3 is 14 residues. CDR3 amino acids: CASRDTGTNTEAFF. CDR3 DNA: TGCGCCAGCAGAGATACAGGGACTAACACTGAAGCTTTCTTT.

CDR3 bases: TGTGCCAGCAGTGAAGTGGACGGCGCGGCTAACTATGGCTACACCTTC. This codes for CASSEVDGAANYGYTF. The chain couples TRBV2 to TRBJ1-2, with D hard to call. This CDR3 is built from 16 residues. The germline CDR1 and CDR2 sequences are SNHLY and FYNNEI. Trimming took off 1 base at V and 0 bases at J, with 12 bases between the two ends.